This TCR beta chain was sequenced for a study of blood T cells in healthy people across ages. A J-beta primer mix and a sample-barcoded 5' primer were used in a second PCR of about 6 to 12 cycles. Via MiXCR, TCRdb re-called the 5' RACE reads, giving one row per CDR3 protein. The sample includes 380,000 or so distinct CDR3 sequences, about 49% seen only once; the top ten take 50% to 65%. Study-wide results and limits: It was held that diversity estimates obtained from one million T cells represented underestimates.

Comment on this clonotype: Its target is unknown.

The total RNA that was extracted per sample amounted to at least 5 micrograms. Sequenced input: blood. This clonotype was obtained from a man aged 60 to 69 in good health.

CDR3 protein: CSVVRLAGAHTDTQYF. As DNA, the CDR3 is TGCAGCGTTGTAAGGCTAGCGGGAGCACACACAGATACGCAGTATTTT. The chain recombines TRBV29-1 with TRBJ2-3; 10 bases fit TRBD2. CDR3 size: 16 residues. Germline-derived CDR1 and CDR2 are SQVTM and ANQGSEA. The V gene end was trimmed by 4 bases and the J gene end by 2 bases; junction bases not matched to a gene: 9.